This T cell receptor (beta chain) was recorded in a study of T cell changes during pregnancy in multiple sclerosis. The data were produced by immunoSEQ multiplex PCR, yet TCRdb's version contains in-frame clones alone and is incomplete. This sample yields 35,000 to 55,000 clones, of which roughly 87% are seen a single time; about 1% belongs to the top ten. V was pared by 5 bases and J by 1 base, with 9 bases of the junction left unmatched. This CDR3 has 16 residues. CDR1 is MDHEN and CDR2 is SYDVKM in the germline V gene. The rearrangement links TRBV28 to TRBJ1-2; 8 bases map to TRBD1. This clonotype was sampled from a female donor with multiple sclerosis, enrolled in a pregnancy study. The source material was CD4+ T cells from peripheral blood mononuclear cells, sampled after pregnancy. Here the CDR3 DNA reads TGTGCCAGCAGTCCCGCGACAGGGGCTCATAACTATGGCTACACCTTC. This translates into CASSPATGAHNYGYTF.